Below are 10 T cell receptor beta chains sequenced from a single sample in a study of blood T cell repertoires in COVID-19. Only in-frame clones appear in the TCRdb table, and some are missing; sequencing was by immunoSEQ multiplex PCR. The sample has about 110,000 clones, around 86% seen once. The sample consisted of peripheral blood. The receptors here all came from a man aged 50 to 59 with acute or convalescent COVID-19.

The rearrangement links TRBV7-3 to TRBJ1-1; possible D gene TRBD1, 5 bases. The CDR3 spans 14 residues. CDR1 SGHTA and CDR2 FQGTGA come from the germline V gene. V lost 4 bases and J lost 5, with 14 bases in between. CDR3 sequence (DNA): TGTGCCAGCAGCTCGGGACTTTCGGGAACTGAAGCTTTCTTT. Amino acid sequence: CASSSGLSGTEAFF.

The gene calls are TRBV4-1 and TRBJ2-6, with 13 bases that match TRBD2. The CDR3 covers 19 residues. Germline V gene lookup returns CDR1 MGHRA and CDR2 YSYEKL. The V gene end was trimmed by 0 bases and the J gene end by 3 bases; junction bases not matched to a gene: 5. CDR3 DNA sequence: TGCGCCAGCAGCCAAGAACCGGGACTAGCGGGATTTGGGGCCAACGTCCTGACTTTC. It specifies CASSQEPGLAGFGANVLTF.

The chain employs TRBV9 and TRBJ1-6; 7 nucleotides agree with TRBD1. From germline, CDR1 is SGDLS and CDR2 YYNGEE. V was clipped by 1 base and J by 6 bases; unmatched bases: 4. The CDR3 runs to 15 residues. The CDR3 nucleotides read TGTGCCAGCAGCGTAACCGGACAGGTTAATTCACCCCTCCACTTT. Translation: CASSVTGQVNSPLHF.

This rearrangement joins TRBV5-5 to TRBJ2-2; D perhaps matches TRBD2 (5 bases). This CDR3 spans 16 amino acids. V lost 0 bases, J lost 0 bases, and 9 bases lay in between. The germline gives CDR1 SGHKS, CDR2 YYEKEE (reference sequence). CDR3 nucleotide sequence: TGTGCCAGCAGCTTGGAGCGGAGCGCGAACACCGGGGAGCTGTTTTTT. Translation gives CASSLERSANTGELFF.

The rearrangement links TRBV27 to TRBJ2-1, with a possible D match to TRBD2 (5 bases). Trimming shortened V by 3 bases and J by 10 bases, and 19 bases separated the two germline ends. CDR1 and CDR2 (germline): MNHEY, SMNVEV (reference sequence). CDR3 length: 15 residues. The CDR3 spells CASSFIGLEGGEQFF. CDR3 DNA sequence: TGTGCCAGCAGTTTTATAGGACTTGAAGGAGGCGAGCAGTTCTTC.

The V call is TRBV11-1, the J call TRBJ1-6; TRBD1 matches 7 bases. V lost 5 bases to trimming and J lost 3 bases; unmatched junction nucleotides: 7. Looked up from germline, CDR1 is SGHAT and CDR2 is FQDESV (reference sequence). The CDR3 consists of 16 residues. CDR3 sequence (DNA): TGTGCCAGCAGCGGATACAGGGGCGGCTATAATTCACCCCTCCACTTT. It specifies CASSGYRGGYNSPLHF.

This clone has just one count. The rearrangement joins TRBV18 to TRBJ1-1; D remains unclear. The germline CDR1 and CDR2 sequences are KGHSH and LQKENI. The length of the CDR3 is 13 residues. V dropped 0 bases and J dropped 7 bases, with 9 bases sitting between them. The CDR3 bases are TGTGCCAGCTCACCACCGGGAGTGTTTGAAGCTTTCTTT. Translating gives CASSPPGVFEAFF.

The V gene is TRBV6-5, the J gene TRBJ1-1; D gene unclear. V lost 7 bases to trimming and J lost 5 bases, with 14 bases between them. This CDR3 comprises 13 residues. Per the germline V gene, CDR1 is MNHEY and CDR2 is SVGAGI. The CDR3 is CASKPGGVTEAFF. The CDR3 DNA follows: TGTGCCAGCAAACCCGGCGGGGTAACTGAAGCTTTCTTT.

This chain uses TRBV15 with TRBJ1-4, with 9 bases aligning to TRBD1. The CDR3 loop spans 16 amino acids. V was clipped by 1 base and J by 10 bases; unmatched bases: 10. The V gene's germline CDR1 is LNHNV and CDR2 YYDKDF (reference sequence). CDR3 in DNA: TGTGCCACCAGCAGAGCAGGGACAGGGTCGCAAGGAAAACTGTTTTTT. It specifies CATSRAGTGSQGKLFF.

The chain is built from TRBV7-9 and TRBJ2-7; a weak D match, TRBD1 (6 bases). V lost 5 bases and J lost 5, with 16 bases in between. Germline V gene sequence: CDR1 SEHNR, CDR2 FQNEAQ (reference sequence). This CDR3 region has 14 residues. DNA of the CDR3: TGTGCCAGCAGCCGAAAAGGGACAATCCACGAGCAGTACTTC. Translated: CASSRKGTIHEQYF.